This T cell receptor (beta chain) was found in a study of blood T cells in healthy people across ages. The individuals who served as donors were healthy Caucasians living in Russia, aged roughly 6 to 95. Every participating donor contributed 8 to 10 milliliters of peripheral blood through a draw. The CDR3 extends over 15 amino acids. Looked up from germline, CDR1 is LGHNA and CDR2 is YSLEER. V was clipped by 4 bases and J by 5 bases; unmatched bases: 11. This clonotype has at least ten counts. Using a J-beta primer mix together with a sample-barcoded 5' primer, a second PCR was run for roughly 6 to 11 cycles. One entry per CDR3 protein results from TCRdb running MiXCR on the 5' RACE reads. Here the sample spans 850,000 to 950,000 distinct CDR3 sequences, more than 25% being singletons.

The clonotype originates from a woman aged 80 or over in good health. Sample: blood. The V call is TRBV4-3, the J call TRBJ2-7, with TRBD1 matching 7 bases. The CDR3 region is CASSRDTGTANEQYF. CDR3 coding DNA: TGCGCCAGCAGCCGAGATACCGGGACAGCCAACGAGCAGTACTTC.